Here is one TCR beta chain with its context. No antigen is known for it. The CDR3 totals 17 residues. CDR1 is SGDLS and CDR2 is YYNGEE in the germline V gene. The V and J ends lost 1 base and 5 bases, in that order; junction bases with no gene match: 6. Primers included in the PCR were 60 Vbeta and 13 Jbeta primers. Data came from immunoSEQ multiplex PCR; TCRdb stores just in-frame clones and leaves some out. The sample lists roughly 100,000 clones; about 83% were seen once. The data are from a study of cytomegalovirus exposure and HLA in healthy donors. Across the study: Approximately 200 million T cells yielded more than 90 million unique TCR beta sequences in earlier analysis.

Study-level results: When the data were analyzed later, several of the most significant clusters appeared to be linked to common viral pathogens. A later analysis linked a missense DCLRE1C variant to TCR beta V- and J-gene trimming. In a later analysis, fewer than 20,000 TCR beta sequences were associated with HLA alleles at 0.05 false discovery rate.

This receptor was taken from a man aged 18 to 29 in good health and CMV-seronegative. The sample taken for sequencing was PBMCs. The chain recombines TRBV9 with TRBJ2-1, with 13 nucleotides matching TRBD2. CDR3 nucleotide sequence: TGTGCCAGCAGCGTAAGGGCCGGGACTAGCGGGAACAATGAGCAGTTCTTC. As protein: CASSVRAGTSGNNEQFF.